This T cell receptor beta chain was identified during a study of blood T cells in healthy people across ages. The CDR3 totals 16 residues. V shed 0 bases, J shed 5 bases, and the junction held 11 bases outside the gene matches. CDR1 is SQVTM and CDR2 is ANQGSEA in the germline V gene. No fewer than 7 million PBMCs went into each sample. PCR was performed a second time for roughly 7 to 12 cycles using a sample-barcoded 5' primer and a J-beta primer mix. Using its own MiXCR run on the 5' RACE reads, TCRdb lists one record per CDR3 protein. The sample has more than 1 million distinct CDR3 sequences; under 55% are singletons.

The chain uses TRBV29-1 and TRBJ1-2; 8 nucleotides line up with TRBD1. The clonotype originates from a woman in her sixties or seventies in good health. Specimen: blood. The CDR3 here is CSVEEDRAGAPYGYTF. The CDR3 DNA is TGCAGCGTTGAAGAGGACAGGGCCGGGGCCCCGTATGGCTACACCTTC.